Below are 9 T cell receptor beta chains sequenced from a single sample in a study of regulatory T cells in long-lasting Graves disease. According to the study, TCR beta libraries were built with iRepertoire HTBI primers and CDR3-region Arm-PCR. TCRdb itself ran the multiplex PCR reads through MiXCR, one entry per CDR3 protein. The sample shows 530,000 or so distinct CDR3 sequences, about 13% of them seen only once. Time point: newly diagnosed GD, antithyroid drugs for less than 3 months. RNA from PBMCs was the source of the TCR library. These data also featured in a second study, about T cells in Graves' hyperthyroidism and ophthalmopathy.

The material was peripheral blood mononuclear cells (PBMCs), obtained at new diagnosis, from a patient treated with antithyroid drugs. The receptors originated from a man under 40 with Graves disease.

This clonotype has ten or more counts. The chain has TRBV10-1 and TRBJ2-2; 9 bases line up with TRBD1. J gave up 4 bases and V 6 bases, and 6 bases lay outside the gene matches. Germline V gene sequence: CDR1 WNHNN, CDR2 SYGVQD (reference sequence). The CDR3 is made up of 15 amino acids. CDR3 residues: CASRSPGQGTGELFF. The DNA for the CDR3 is TGCGCCAGCAGGTCGCCGGGACAGGGCACCGGGGAGCTGTTTTTT.

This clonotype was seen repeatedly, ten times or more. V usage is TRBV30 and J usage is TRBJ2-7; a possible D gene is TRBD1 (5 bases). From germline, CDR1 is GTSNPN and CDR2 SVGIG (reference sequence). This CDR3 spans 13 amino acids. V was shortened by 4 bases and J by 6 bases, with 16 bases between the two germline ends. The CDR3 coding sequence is TGTGCCTGGATGGGTCAGGGTGCTGCCGAGCAGTACTTC. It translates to CAWMGQGAAEQYF.

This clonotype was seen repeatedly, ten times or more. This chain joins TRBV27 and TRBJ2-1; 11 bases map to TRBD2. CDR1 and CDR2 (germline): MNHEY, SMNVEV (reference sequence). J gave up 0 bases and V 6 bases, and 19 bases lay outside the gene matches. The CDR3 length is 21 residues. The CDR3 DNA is TGTGCCAGCAGACGCAGCCCCCGACTAGCGGGACGGACGAGCTCCTACAATGAGCAGTTCTTC. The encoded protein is CASRRSPRLAGRTSSYNEQFF.

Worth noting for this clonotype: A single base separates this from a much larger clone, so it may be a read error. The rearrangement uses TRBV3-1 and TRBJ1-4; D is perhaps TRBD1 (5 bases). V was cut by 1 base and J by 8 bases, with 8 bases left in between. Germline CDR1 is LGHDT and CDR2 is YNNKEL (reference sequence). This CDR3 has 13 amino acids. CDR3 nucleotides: TGTGCCAGCAGCCAAGTGGCAGGGGAAAAACTGTTTTTT. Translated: CASSQVAGEKLFF.

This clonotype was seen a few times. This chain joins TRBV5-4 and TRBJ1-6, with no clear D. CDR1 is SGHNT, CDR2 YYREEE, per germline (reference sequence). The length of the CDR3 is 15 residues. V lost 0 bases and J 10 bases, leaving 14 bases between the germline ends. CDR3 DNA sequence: TGTGCCAGCAGCTTGGACTCGGCCGCCTCATCACCCCTCCACTTT. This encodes CASSLDSAASSPLHF.

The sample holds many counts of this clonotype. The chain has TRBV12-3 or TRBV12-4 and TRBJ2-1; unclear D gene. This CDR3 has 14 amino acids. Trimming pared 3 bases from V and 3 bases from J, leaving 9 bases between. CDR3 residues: CASSFTTLYNEQFF. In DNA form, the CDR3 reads TGTGCCAGCAGTTTCACGACTCTCTACAATGAGCAGTTCTTC.

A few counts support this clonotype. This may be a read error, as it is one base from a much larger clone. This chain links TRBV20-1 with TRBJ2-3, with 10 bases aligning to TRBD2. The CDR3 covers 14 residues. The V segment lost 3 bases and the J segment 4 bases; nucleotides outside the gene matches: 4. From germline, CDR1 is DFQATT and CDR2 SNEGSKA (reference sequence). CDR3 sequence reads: CSASSGTSADTQYF. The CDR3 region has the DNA TGCAGTGCTAGTTCCGGGACTAGCGCAGATACGCAGTATTTT.

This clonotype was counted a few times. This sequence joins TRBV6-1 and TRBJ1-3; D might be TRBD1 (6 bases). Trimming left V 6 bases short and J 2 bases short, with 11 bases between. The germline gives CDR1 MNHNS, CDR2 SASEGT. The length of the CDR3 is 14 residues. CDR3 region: CASRLQGTGNTIYF. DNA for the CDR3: TGTGCCAGCAGACTCCAGGGGACTGGAAACACCATATATTTT.

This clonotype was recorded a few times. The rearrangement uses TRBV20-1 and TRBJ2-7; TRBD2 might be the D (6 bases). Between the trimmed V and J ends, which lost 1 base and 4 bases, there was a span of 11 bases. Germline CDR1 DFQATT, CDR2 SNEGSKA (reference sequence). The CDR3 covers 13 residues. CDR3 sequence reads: CSARGLGGYEQYF. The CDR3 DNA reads TGCAGTGCTAGAGGACTAGGCGGATACGAGCAGTACTTC.